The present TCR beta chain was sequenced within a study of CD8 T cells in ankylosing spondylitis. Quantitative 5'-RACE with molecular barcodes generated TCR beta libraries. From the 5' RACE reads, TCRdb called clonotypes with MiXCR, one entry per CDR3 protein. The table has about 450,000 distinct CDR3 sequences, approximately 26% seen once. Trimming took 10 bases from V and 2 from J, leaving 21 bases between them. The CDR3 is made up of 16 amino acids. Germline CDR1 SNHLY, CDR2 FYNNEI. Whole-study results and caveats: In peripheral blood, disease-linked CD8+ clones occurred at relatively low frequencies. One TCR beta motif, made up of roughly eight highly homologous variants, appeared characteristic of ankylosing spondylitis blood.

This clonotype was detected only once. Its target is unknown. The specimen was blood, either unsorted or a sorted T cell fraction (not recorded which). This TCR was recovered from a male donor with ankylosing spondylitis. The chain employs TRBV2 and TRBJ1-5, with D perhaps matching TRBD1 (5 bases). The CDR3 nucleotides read TGTGCCACAACCCGGGACGGAGGGGTGGGCAATCAGCCCCAGCATTTT. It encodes CATTRDGGVGNQPQHF.